This TCR beta chain originates from a study of regulatory T cells in long-lasting Graves disease. Germline assignment: CDR1 KGHDR and CDR2 SFDVKD. The CDR3 consists of 14 residues. The V end was cut by 0 bases, the J end by 5 bases, with 9 bases between. Study results and limitations: Thyroid tissue was not sampled; only peripheral blood was. Favoring TRBV28, TRBJ1-2 and TRBJ2-5 was a feature seen in persistent disease. Newly diagnosed Graves' patients exceeded persistent ones in TCR diversity.

As to time point: persistent/refractory GD, antithyroid drugs over 5 years with positive TRAb. With RNA extracted from PBMCs as input, the TCR library was made. As concerns this clonotype: Its antigen remains unidentified.

iRepertoire HTBI primers and Arm-PCR of CDR3 regions built TCR beta libraries. Methods used by the authors: Samples collectively showed fewer than 80 TRBV and 14 TRBJ segments. TCRdb re-derived calls from the multiplex PCR reads in MiXCR, one entry per CDR3 protein. It is TCRdb's table, rather than the study itself, that gives the V and J calls and clone size. Among roughly 700,000 distinct CDR3 sequences, 25% to 35% were seen once, and the ten largest hold under 50%. The receptor was derived from a female donor with Graves disease. The J gene is TRBJ1-1, the V gene TRBV24-1, with no clear D. Sequencing was performed on peripheral blood mononuclear cells (PBMCs), taken when the disease was refractory, from a patient treated with antithyroid drugs. Here the CDR3 DNA reads TGTGCCACCAGTGATTTGCCCCGAACAACTGAAGCTTTCTTT. Translation gives CATSDLPRTTEAFF.